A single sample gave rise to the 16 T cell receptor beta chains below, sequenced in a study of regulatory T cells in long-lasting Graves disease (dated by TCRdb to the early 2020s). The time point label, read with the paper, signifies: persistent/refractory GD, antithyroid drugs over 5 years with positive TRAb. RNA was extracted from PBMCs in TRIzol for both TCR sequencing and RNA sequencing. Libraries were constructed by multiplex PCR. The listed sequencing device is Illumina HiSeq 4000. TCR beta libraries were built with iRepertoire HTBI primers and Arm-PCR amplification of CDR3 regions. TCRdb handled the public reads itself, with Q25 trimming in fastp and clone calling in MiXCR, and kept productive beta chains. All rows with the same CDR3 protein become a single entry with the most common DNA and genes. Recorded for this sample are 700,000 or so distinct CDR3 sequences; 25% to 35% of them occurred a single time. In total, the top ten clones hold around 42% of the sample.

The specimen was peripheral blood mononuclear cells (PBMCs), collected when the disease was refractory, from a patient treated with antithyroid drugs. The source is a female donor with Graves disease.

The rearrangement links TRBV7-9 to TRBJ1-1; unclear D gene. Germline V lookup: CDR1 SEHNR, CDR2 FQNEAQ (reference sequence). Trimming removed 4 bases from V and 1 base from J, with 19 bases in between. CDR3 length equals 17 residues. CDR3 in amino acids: CASSSLESGGWNTEAFF. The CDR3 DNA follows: TGTGCCAGCAGCTCCCTCGAATCGGGAGGGTGGAACACTGAAGCTTTCTTT.

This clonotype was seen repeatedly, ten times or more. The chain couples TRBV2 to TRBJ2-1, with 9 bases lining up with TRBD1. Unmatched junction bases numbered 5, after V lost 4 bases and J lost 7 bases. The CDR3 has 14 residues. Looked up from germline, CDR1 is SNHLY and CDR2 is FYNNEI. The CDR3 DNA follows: TGTGCCAGCAGTGGAATGACAGGGGGAAATGAGCAGTTCTTC. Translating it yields CASSGMTGGNEQFF.

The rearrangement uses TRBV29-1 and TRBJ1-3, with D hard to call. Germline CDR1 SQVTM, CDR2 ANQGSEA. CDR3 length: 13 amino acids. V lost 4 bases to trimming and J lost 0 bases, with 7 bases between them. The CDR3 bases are TGCAGCGTTGGTTACAGCTCTGGAAACACCATATATTTT. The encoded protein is CSVGYSSGNTIYF.

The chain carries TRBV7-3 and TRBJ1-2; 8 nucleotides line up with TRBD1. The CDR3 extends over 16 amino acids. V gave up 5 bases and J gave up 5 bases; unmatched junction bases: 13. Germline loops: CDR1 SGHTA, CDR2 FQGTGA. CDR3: CASSQVGQGAVYGYTF. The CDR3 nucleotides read TGTGCCAGCAGCCAAGTGGGCCAGGGGGCGGTATATGGCTACACCTTC.

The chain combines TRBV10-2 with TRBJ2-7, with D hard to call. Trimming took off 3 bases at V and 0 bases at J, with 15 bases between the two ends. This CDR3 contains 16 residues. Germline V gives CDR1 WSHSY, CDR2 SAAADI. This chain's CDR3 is CASSEATPAPSYEQYF. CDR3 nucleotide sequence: TGCGCCAGCAGTGAAGCTACTCCGGCCCCCTCCTACGAGCAGTACTTC.

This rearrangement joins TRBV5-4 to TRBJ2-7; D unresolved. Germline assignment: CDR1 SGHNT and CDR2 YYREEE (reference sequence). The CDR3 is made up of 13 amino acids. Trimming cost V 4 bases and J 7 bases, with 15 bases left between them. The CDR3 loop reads CASSPDLSGEQYF. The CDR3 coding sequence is TGTGCCAGCAGCCCCGACTTGAGTGGTGAGCAGTACTTC.

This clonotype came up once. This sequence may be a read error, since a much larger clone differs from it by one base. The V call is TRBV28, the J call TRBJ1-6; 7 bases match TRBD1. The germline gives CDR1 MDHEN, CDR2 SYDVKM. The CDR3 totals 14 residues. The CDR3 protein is CASSPGAGGSPLRF. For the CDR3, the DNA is TGTGCCAGCAGTCCAGGGGCAGGGGGATCACCCCTCCGCTTT. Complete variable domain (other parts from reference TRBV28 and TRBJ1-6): DVKVTQSSRYLVKRTGEKVFLECVQDMDHENMFWYRQDPGLGLRLIYFSYDVKMKEKGDIPEGYSVSREKKERFSLILESASTNQTSMYLCASSPGAGGSPLRFGNGTRLTVT.

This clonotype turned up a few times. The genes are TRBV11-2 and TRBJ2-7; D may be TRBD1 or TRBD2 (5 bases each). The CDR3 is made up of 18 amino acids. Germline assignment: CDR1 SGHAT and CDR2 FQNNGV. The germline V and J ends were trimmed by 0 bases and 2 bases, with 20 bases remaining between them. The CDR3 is CASSLDLGVWGKTYEQYF. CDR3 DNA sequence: TGTGCCAGCAGCTTAGACCTCGGGGTCTGGGGGAAAACCTACGAGCAGTACTTC.

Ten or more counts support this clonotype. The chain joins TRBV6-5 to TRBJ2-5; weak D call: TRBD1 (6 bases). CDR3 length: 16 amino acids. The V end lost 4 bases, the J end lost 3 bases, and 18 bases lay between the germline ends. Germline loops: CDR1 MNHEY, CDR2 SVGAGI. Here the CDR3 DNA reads TGTGCCAGCAGTTTACGACTTGGGGGCCTAGAAGAGACCCAGTACTTC. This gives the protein CASSLRLGGLEETQYF.

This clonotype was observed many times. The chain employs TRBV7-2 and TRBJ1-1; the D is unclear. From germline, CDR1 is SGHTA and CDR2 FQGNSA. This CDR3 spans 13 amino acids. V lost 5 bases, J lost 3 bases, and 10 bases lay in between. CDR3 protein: CASSQEWDTEAFF. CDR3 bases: TGTGCCAGCAGCCAAGAGTGGGACACTGAAGCTTTCTTT.

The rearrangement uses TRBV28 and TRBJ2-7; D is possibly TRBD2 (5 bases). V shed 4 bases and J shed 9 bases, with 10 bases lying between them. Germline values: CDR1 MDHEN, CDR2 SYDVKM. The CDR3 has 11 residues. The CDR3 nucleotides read TGTGCCAGCAGTTCGGGGTTCGGGCAGTACTTC. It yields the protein CASSSGFGQYF.

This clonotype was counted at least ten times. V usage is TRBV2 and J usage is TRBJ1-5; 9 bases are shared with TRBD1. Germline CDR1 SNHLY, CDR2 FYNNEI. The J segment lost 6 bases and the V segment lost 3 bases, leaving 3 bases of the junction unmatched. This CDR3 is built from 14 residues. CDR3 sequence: CASSEGQGTQPQHF. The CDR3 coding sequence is TGTGCCAGCAGTGAGGGACAGGGCACTCAGCCCCAGCATTTT.

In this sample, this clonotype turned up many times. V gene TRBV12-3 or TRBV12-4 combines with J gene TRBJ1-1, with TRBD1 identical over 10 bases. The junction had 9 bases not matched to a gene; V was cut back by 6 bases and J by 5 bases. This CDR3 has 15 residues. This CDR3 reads CASRPRQGAGTEAFF. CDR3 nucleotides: TGTGCCAGCAGACCCCGACAGGGGGCTGGGACTGAAGCTTTCTTT.

CDR3: CASSPRAYTDTQYF. CDR3 nucleotides: TGTGCCAGCAGCCCCCGGGCCTACACAGATACGCAGTATTTT. The chain has TRBV11-2 and TRBJ2-3; D is unclear. There are 14 residues in the CDR3. Trimming took 5 bases from V and 2 from J, leaving 11 bases between them. CDR1 and CDR2 from the germline V gene are SGHAT and FQNNGV.

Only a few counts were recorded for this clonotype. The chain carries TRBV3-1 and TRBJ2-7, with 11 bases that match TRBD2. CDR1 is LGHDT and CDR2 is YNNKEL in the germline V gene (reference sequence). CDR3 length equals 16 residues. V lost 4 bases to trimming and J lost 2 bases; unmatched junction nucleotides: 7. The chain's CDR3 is CASSLRPTSGTYEQYF. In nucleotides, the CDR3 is TGTGCCAGCAGCCTACGACCGACTAGCGGGACCTACGAGCAGTACTTC.

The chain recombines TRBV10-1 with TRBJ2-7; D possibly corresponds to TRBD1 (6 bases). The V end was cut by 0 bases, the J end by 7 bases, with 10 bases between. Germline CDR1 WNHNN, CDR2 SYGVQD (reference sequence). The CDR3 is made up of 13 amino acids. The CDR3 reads CASSESDSGEQYF. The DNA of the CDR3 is TGCGCCAGCAGTGAGTCGGACAGTGGTGAGCAGTACTTC.